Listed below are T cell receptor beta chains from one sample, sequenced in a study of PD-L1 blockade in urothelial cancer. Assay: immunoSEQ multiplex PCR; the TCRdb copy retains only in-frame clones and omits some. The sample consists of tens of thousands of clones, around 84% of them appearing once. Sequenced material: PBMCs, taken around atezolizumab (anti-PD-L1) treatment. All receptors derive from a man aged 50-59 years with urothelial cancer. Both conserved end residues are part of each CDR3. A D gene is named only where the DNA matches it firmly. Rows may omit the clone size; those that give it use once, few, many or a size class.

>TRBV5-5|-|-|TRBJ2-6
TGTGCCAGCAGCTTGGTCCGTTCTGGGGCCAACGTCCTGACTTTC
CASSLVRSGANVLTF
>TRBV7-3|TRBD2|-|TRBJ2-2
TGTGCCAGCAGCTTAGGACTAGCGGGAGCCGGGGAGCTGTTTTTT
CASSLGLAGAGELFF
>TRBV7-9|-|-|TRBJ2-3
TGTGCCAGCAGCCCGCGGCTAGGGGGAAGCACAGATACGCAGTATTTT
CASSPRLGGSTDTQYF
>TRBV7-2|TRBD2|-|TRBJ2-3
TGTGCCAGCAGCTTAGAGGGGCGGGAGCGGAGCGCAGATACGCAGTATTTT
CASSLEGRERSADTQYF
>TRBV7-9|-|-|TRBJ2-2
TGTGCCAGCAGCTCCCCTGTCAGCGGGGAGCTGTTTTTT
CASSSPVSGELFF
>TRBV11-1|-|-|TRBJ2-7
TGTGCCAGCAGCTTAGCCGCTAGCGCGACCTACGAGCAGTACTTC
CASSLAASATYEQYF
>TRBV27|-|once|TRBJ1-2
TGTGCCAGCAGTTATCTCAACAGGGTTGGTGGCTACACCTTC
CASSYLNRVGGYTF
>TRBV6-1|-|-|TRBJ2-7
TGTGCCAGCAGTGGGGGGGCCGGACAGGCCTTCTACGAGCAGTACTTC
CASSGGAGQAFYEQYF
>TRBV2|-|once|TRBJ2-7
TGTGCCAGCAGGTTAGGACTGCAATCCTACGAGCAGTACTTC
CASRLGLQSYEQYF
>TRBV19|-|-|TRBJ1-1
TGTGCCAGTAGTATCCTGAAGGGGGCTGAAGCTTTCTTT
CASSILKGAEAFF
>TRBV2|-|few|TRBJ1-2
TGTGCCAGCAGGGCAGGGCTCTATGGCTACACCTTC
CASRAGLYGYTF
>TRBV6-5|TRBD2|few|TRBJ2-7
TGTGCCAGCAGTTACTCGGCTAGCGGGAAGTACGAGCAGTACTTC
CASSYSASGKYEQYF
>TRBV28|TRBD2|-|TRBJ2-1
TGTGCCAGCAGTCCCACTCGACTAGCGGGAATCCCCAATGAGCAGTTCTTC
CASSPTRLAGIPNEQFF
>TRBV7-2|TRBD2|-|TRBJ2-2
TGTGCCAGCAGCCGTCCCGGGACTAGCGGGAGAACCGGGGAGCTGTTTTTT
CASSRPGTSGRTGELFF
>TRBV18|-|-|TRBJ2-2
TGTGCCAGCTCACCAGACCCCGGGATCCGGTCCGGGGAGCTGTTTTTT
CASSPDPGIRSGELFF
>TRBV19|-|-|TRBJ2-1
TGTGCCAGCGGCAGGGGTATCTCCTACAATGAGCAGTTCTTC
CASGRGISYNEQFF
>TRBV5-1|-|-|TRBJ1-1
TGCGCCAGCAGCGGGGGACCGGGGGGCATGAACACTGAAGCTTTCTTT
CASSGGPGGMNTEAFF
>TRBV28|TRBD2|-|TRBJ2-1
TGTGCCAGCAGTTTCCGGACTAGCGGGAGGGTTGAGCAGTTCTTC
CASSFRTSGRVEQFF
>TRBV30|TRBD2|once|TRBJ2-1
TGTGCCTGGAGCCTACTAGCGGGATCGTACCCTTACAATGAGCAGTTCTTC
CAWSLLAGSYPYNEQFF
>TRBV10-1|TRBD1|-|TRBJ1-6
TGCGCCAGCAGTGAGGGGGGGACAGGGGATTCACCCCTCCACTTT
CASSEGGTGDSPLHF
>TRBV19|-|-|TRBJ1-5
TGTGCCAGTAGTTCTTACAGTGATCAGCCCCAGCATTTT
CASSSYSDQPQHF
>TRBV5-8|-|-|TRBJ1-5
TGTGCCAGCAGCCTAGGTGGGGGGGGAAGGTTCGGCAATCAGCCCCAGCATTTT
CASSLGGGGRFGNQPQHF
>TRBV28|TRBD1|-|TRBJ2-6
TGTGCCAGCAGTAGACAGGGCGGCCAAGCTGGGGCCAACGTCCTGACTTTC
CASSRQGGQAGANVLTF
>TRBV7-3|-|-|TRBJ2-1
TGTGCCAGCAGCTTATCTAGTTTCAATGAGCAGTTCTTC
CASSLSSFNEQFF
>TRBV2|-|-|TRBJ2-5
TGTGCCAGCAGCGTCCCCTTACAGGTGTCAGAGACCCAGTACTTC
CASSVPLQVSETQYF
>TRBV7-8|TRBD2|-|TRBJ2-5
TGTGCCAGCAGCCCACGGGGGGGGAGGGCCGACGAGACCCAGTACTTC
CASSPRGGRADETQYF
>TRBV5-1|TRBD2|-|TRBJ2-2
TGCGCCAGCAGCCTAGAACCGGGACTAGCGTTTTCGGCCGGGGAGCTGTTTTTT
CASSLEPGLAFSAGELFF
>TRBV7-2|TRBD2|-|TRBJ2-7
TGTGCCAGCAGCCCCTCGGCTAGCGGGCGGTACGAGCAGTACTTC
CASSPSASGRYEQYF
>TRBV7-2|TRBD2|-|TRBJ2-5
TGTGCCAGCAAGCCCCTGATTCGGCTAGCGGGACGGGAGACCCAGTACTTC
CASKPLIRLAGRETQYF
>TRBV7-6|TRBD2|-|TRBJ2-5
TGTGCCAGCAGCTTAGCGCAGGGCGGGAGAAATGCAGAGACCCAGTACTTC
CASSLAQGGRNAETQYF
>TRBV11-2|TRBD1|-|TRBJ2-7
TGTGCCAGCAGCATGGACAGGGGGCCCTACGAGCAGTACTTC
CASSMDRGPYEQYF
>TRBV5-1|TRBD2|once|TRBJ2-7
TGCGCCAGCAGCTTGAACGCGGGAGGGCAGAGCGAGCAGTACTTC
CASSLNAGGQSEQYF
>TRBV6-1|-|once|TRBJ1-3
TGTGCCAGCAGCTGGGGGCCCGGAAACACCATATATTTT
CASSWGPGNTIYF
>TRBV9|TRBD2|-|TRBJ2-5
TGTGCCAGCAGCGTAGGGGCTAGCGGAAAAAACTGGGAGACCCAGTACTTC
CASSVGASGKNWETQYF
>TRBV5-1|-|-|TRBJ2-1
TGCGCCAGCAGCTTGACGCAGGGAAGCTCCTACAATGAGCAGTTCTTC
CASSLTQGSSYNEQFF